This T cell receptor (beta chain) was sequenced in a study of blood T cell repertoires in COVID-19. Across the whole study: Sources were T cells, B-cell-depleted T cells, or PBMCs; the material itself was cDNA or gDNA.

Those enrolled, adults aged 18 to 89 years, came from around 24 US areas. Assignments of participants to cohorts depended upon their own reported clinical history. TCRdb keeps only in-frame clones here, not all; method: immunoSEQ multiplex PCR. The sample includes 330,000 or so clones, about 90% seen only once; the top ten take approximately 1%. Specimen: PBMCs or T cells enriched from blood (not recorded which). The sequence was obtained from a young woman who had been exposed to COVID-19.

CDR3 in amino acids: CASRGREGYGYTF. CDR3 sequence (DNA): TGTGCCAGTAGAGGCAGGGAGGGGTATGGCTACACCTTC. The chain carries TRBV19 and TRBJ1-2; possible D gene TRBD1, 5 bases. From germline, CDR1 is LNHDA and CDR2 SQIVND (reference sequence). The CDR3 loop spans 13 amino acids. Trimming took 6 bases from V and 5 from J, leaving 13 bases between them.